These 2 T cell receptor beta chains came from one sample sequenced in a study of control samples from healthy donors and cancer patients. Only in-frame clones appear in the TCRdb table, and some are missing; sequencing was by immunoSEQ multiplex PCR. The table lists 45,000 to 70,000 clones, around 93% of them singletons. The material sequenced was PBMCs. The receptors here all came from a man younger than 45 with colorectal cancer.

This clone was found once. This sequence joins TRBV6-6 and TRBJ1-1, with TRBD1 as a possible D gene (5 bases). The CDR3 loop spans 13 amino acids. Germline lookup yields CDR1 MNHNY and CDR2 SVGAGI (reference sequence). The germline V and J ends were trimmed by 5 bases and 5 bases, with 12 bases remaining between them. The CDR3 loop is CASSGGVGTEAFF. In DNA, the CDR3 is TGTGCCAGCAGTGGAGGGGTCGGGACTGAAGCTTTCTTT.

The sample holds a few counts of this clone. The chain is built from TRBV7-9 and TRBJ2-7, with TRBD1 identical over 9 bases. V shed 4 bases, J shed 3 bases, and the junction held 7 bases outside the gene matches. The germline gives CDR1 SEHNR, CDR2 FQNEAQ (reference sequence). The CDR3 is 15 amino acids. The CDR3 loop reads CASSSPDRGSYEQYF. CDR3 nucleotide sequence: TGTGCCAGCAGCTCGCCGGACAGGGGAAGCTACGAGCAGTACTTC.